These T cell receptor beta chains were read from a single sample in a study of cytomegalovirus exposure and HLA in healthy donors. The table came from immunoSEQ multiplex PCR; TCRdb's copy has only in-frame clones and leaves some out. The sample consists of fewer than 250,000 clones, approximately 80% of them appearing once. The specimen was PBMCs. The receptors derive from a young man in good health and CMV-seronegative. The CDR3 runs from the conserved cysteine through the conserved F or W. A D gene is named only where the DNA matches it firmly. Size tells how often a clone was seen (once, few, many) or the class of an expanded clone, and some rows leave it out.

once NA TRBJ1-1 TRBV5-4 CASSFPGAQDTEAFF TGTGCCAGCAGCTTCCCAGGGGCTCAGGACACTGAAGCTTTCTTT
NA TRBD1 TRBJ2-7 TRBV5-1 CASSLEWTGAYEQYF TGCGCCAGCAGCTTGGAGTGGACAGGGGCCTACGAGCAGTACTTC
NA TRBD1 TRBJ1-1 TRBV7-9 CASSAGTANTEAFF TGTGCCAGCAGCGCGGGGACAGCGAACACTGAAGCTTTCTTT
NA NA TRBJ2-3 TRBV9 CASSVGASSWSDTQYF TGTGCCAGCAGCGTAGGGGCTAGCTCGTGGTCAGATACGCAGTATTTT
NA NA TRBJ1-6 TRBV6-5 CASSSEPTTGQPLHF TGTGCCAGCAGTTCCGAACCGACCACAGGACAACCCCTCCACTTT
NA TRBD1 TRBJ1-2 TRBV4-2 CASSLEGTAANYGYTF TGTGCCAGCAGCCTAGAAGGGACAGCTGCTAACTATGGCTACACCTTC
NA NA TRBJ2-5 TRBV6-5 CASSYSGRASQETQYF TGTGCCAGCAGTTACTCAGGCAGGGCATCCCAAGAGACCCAGTACTTC
NA NA TRBJ2-7 TRBV4-1 CASSQDTGFYEQYF TGCGCCAGCAGCCAAGATACAGGGTTCTACGAGCAGTACTTC
NA TRBD2 TRBJ2-1 TRBV7-2 CASSLRMAGGLRYEQFF TGTGCCAGCAGCTTACGCATGGCGGGGGGGCTGAGGTATGAGCAGTTCTTC
NA NA TRBJ1-2 TRBV5-4 CASSPAGTLGYGYTF TGTGCCAGCAGCCCCGCCGGGACTCTAGGCTATGGCTACACCTTC
NA TRBD2 TRBJ2-7 TRBV28 CASSFSLAGGYEQYF TGTGCCAGCAGTTTTTCCCTAGCGGGGGGTTACGAGCAGTACTTC
NA NA TRBJ2-7 TRBV4-2 CASSQDVVGAGIAEQYF TGTGCCAGCAGCCAAGATGTCGTTGGGGCAGGTATTGCCGAGCAGTACTTC
few NA TRBJ2-2 TRBV4-2 CASSQEMGGFANTGELFF TGTGCCAGCAGCCAAGAAATGGGGGGATTCGCGAACACCGGGGAGCTGTTTTTT
NA TRBD2 TRBJ2-7 TRBV7-8 CASSLVGAGGYEQYF TGTGCCAGCAGCTTAGTAGGGGCGGGGGGCTACGAGCAGTACTTC
NA TRBD1 TRBJ2-2 TRBV6-6 CAGQDRGTGELFF TGTGCCGGTCAGGACAGGGGTACCGGGGAGCTGTTTTTT
NA NA TRBJ1-2 TRBV5-4 CASSSDSYGYTF TGTGCCAGCAGCTCTGACAGCTATGGCTACACCTTC
NA TRBD1 TRBJ1-2 TRBV9 CASKGTGPRYGYTF TGTGCCAGCAAGGGGACAGGGCCTAGGTATGGCTACACCTTC
NA NA TRBJ2-5 TRBV27 CASSPGGETQYF TGTGCCAGCAGCCCCGGGGGAGAGACCCAGTACTTC
NA NA TRBJ1-2 TRBV4-3 CASSQGEDRSNYGYTF TGCGCCAGCAGCCAAGGGGAAGACAGATCTAACTATGGCTACACCTTC
NA TRBD2 TRBJ2-7 TRBV9 CASSVGAGGPEQYF TGTGCCAGCAGCGTAGGAGCGGGGGGGCCCGAGCAGTACTTC
few NA TRBJ1-5 TRBV28 CASSLLSSVRGNQPQHF TGTGCCAGCAGTTTACTAAGTAGTGTGAGGGGCAATCAGCCCCAGCATTTT
once NA TRBJ1-6 TRBV5-1 CASSTFDSMSSYNSPLHF TGCGCCAGCAGCACCTTCGACAGTATGAGCTCCTATAATTCACCCCTCCACTTT